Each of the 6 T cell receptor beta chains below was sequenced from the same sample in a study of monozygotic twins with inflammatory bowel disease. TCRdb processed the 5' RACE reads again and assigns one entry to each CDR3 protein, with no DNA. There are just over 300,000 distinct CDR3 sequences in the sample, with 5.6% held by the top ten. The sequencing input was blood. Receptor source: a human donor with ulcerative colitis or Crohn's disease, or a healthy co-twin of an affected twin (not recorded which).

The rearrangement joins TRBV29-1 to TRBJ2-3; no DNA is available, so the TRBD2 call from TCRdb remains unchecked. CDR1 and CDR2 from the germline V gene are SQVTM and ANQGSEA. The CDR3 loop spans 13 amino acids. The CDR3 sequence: CSVERTSEGTQYF.

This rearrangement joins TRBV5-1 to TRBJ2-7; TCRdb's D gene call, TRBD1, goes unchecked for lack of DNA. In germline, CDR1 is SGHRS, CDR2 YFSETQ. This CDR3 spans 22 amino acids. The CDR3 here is CASSLRLPGASTRTPYRYEQYF.

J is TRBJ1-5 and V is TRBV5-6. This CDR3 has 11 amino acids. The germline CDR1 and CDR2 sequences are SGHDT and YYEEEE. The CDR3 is CASSEYLPQHF.

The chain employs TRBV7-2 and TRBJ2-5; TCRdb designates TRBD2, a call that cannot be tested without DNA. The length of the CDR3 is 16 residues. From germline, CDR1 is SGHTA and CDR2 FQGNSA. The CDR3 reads CASSLVRAGEVRTQYF.

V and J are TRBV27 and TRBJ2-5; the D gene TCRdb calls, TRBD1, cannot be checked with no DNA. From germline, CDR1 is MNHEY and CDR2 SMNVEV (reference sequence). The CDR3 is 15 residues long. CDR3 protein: CASSLLRGAGKTQYF.

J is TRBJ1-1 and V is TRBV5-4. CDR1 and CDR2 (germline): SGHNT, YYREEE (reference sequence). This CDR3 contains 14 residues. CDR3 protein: CASSLDSGNTEAFF.